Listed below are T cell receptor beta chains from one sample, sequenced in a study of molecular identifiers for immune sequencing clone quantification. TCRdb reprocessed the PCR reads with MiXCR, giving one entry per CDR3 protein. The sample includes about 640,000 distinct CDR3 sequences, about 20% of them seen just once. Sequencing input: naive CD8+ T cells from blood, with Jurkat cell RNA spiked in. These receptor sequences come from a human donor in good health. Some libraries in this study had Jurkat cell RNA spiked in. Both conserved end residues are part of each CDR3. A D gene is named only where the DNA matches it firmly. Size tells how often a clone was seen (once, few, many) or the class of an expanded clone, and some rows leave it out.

CDR3aa: CASSYSPTTDTQYF
CDR3nt: TGTGCCAGCAGTTACTCGCCTACCACAGATACGCAGTATTTT
j_gene: TRBJ2-3
v_gene: TRBV6-2/TRBV6-3
abundance: many
d_gene: NA

CDR3aa: CASSDHSNQPQHF
CDR3nt: TGTGCCAGCAGTGACCATAGCAATCAGCCCCAGCATTTT
j_gene: TRBJ1-5
v_gene: TRBV12-3/TRBV12-4
abundance: many
d_gene: NA

CDR3aa: CASSPGQGSTEAFF
CDR3nt: TGCGCCAGCAGCCCTGGACAGGGGAGCACTGAAGCTTTCTTT
j_gene: TRBJ1-1
v_gene: TRBV4-1
abundance: many
d_gene: TRBD1

CDR3aa: CASSTTTGGQETQYF
CDR3nt: TGTGCCAGCTCCACCACCACGGGGGGGCAAGAGACCCAGTACTTC
j_gene: TRBJ2-5
v_gene: TRBV18
abundance: many
d_gene: TRBD2

CDR3aa: CASSQDRHSGSTIYF
CDR3nt: TGCGCCAGCAGCCAAGATCGACATTCAGGGAGCACCATATATTTT
j_gene: TRBJ1-3
v_gene: TRBV4-3
abundance: NA
d_gene: NA

CDR3aa: CANSSTGTEAFF
CDR3nt: TGTGCCAACAGTTCGACAGGCACTGAAGCTTTCTTT
j_gene: TRBJ1-1
v_gene: TRBV6-5
abundance: NA
d_gene: NA

CDR3aa: CASSLTGGSYDEQYF
CDR3nt: TGTGCCAGCAGTCTCACGGGGGGATCCTACGACGAGCAGTACTTC
j_gene: TRBJ2-7
v_gene: TRBV5-8
abundance: NA
d_gene: TRBD2

CDR3aa: CASSLAGVATGELFF
CDR3nt: TGTGCCAGCAGTCTAGCGGGAGTAGCCACCGGGGAGCTGTTTTTT
j_gene: TRBJ2-2
v_gene: TRBV12-3/TRBV12-4
abundance: few
d_gene: TRBD2

CDR3aa: CASSSGQGARGNQPQHF
CDR3nt: TGTGCCAGCAGCTCAGGACAGGGGGCTCGAGGCAATCAGCCCCAGCATTTT
j_gene: TRBJ1-5
v_gene: TRBV7-9
abundance: many
d_gene: TRBD1

CDR3aa: CASSQVSVSDTQYF
CDR3nt: TGTGCCAGCAGCCAAGTCAGCGTGTCAGATACGCAGTATTTT
j_gene: TRBJ2-3
v_gene: TRBV3-1
abundance: many
d_gene: NA

CDR3aa: CGVLGGQSSGNTIYF
CDR3nt: TGCGGCGTCCTCGGAGGGCAGTCCTCCGGAAACACCATATATTTT
j_gene: TRBJ1-3
v_gene: TRBV29-1
abundance: NA
d_gene: NA

CDR3aa: CSVDWGAETQYF
CDR3nt: TGCAGCGTTGACTGGGGGGCCGAGACCCAGTACTTC
j_gene: TRBJ2-5
v_gene: TRBV29-1
abundance: NA
d_gene: NA

CDR3aa: CASSYDRDYEQYF
CDR3nt: TGTGCCAGCAGTTACGACAGGGACTACGAGCAGTACTTC
j_gene: TRBJ2-7
v_gene: TRBV6-5
abundance: many
d_gene: TRBD1

CDR3aa: CASSLAGAGVLETQYF
CDR3nt: TGTGCCAGCAGCTTAGCAGGGGCCGGGGTTTTGGAGACCCAGTACTTC
j_gene: TRBJ2-5
v_gene: TRBV7-2
abundance: many
d_gene: NA

CDR3aa: CASSQDGSRGDETQYF
CDR3nt: TGCGCCAGCAGCCAAGACGGGTCTAGGGGGGACGAGACCCAGTACTTC
j_gene: TRBJ2-5
v_gene: TRBV4-3
abundance: many
d_gene: NA

CDR3aa: CAWSIAPAGETQYF
CDR3nt: TGTGCCTGGAGTATCGCACCGGCCGGAGAGACCCAGTACTTC
j_gene: TRBJ2-5
v_gene: TRBV30
abundance: many
d_gene: NA

CDR3aa: CASSYDAIVDTEAFF
CDR3nt: TGTGCCAGCAGTTACGACGCGATAGTGGACACTGAAGCTTTCTTT
j_gene: TRBJ1-1
v_gene: TRBV6-5
abundance: few
d_gene: NA

CDR3aa: CASSLVAGGYSYNEQFF
CDR3nt: TGTGCCAGCAGCTTAGTGGCAGGCGGCTATTCCTACAATGAGCAGTTCTTC
j_gene: TRBJ2-1
v_gene: TRBV7-6
abundance: few
d_gene: NA

CDR3aa: CASSQDSAGGSTNFQETQYF
CDR3nt: TGCGCCAGCAGCCAAGATTCGGCAGGGGGTTCTACGAATTTCCAAGAGACCCAGTACTTC
j_gene: TRBJ2-5
v_gene: TRBV4-1
abundance: many
d_gene: TRBD1

CDR3aa: CAWTGRVTGELFF
CDR3nt: TGTGCCTGGACCGGCAGGGTTACCGGGGAGCTGTTTTTT
j_gene: TRBJ2-2
v_gene: TRBV30
abundance: NA
d_gene: NA

CDR3aa: CASSELKGSIHEQYF
CDR3nt: TGTGCCAGCAGTGAATTAAAGGGGTCCATCCACGAGCAGTACTTC
j_gene: TRBJ2-7
v_gene: TRBV25-1
abundance: many
d_gene: NA

CDR3aa: CSARDRGVGEALF
CDR3nt: TGCAGTGCTAGAGATCGCGGGGTAGGTGAAGCTCTCTTT
j_gene: TRBJ1-1
v_gene: TRBV20-1
abundance: NA
d_gene: NA

CDR3aa: CASSKLGTGATEAFF
CDR3nt: TGTGCCAGCAGTAAACTGGGGACAGGTGCCACTGAAGCTTTCTTT
j_gene: TRBJ1-1
v_gene: TRBV6-6
abundance: many
d_gene: TRBD1

CDR3aa: CASSLDWLAEHQETQYF
CDR3nt: TGTGCCAGCAGCTTAGATTGGCTAGCGGAGCACCAAGAGACCCAGTACTTC
j_gene: TRBJ2-5
v_gene: TRBV11-2
abundance: few
d_gene: TRBD2

CDR3aa: CASSQFGNTEAFF
CDR3nt: TGTGCCAGTAGTCAGTTTGGGAACACTGAAGCTTTCTTT
j_gene: TRBJ1-1
v_gene: TRBV19
abundance: few
d_gene: NA

CDR3aa: CSATMVGATTYEQYF
CDR3nt: TGCAGTGCTACGATGGTCGGGGCGACCACCTACGAGCAGTACTTC
j_gene: TRBJ2-7
v_gene: TRBV20-1
abundance: many
d_gene: NA

CDR3aa: CASSLGAAPETQYF
CDR3nt: TGTGCCAGCAGCTTGGGAGCGGCTCCAGAGACCCAGTACTTC
j_gene: TRBJ2-5
v_gene: TRBV5-5
abundance: few
d_gene: NA

CDR3aa: CASSWRGNTEAFF
CDR3nt: TGTGCCAGCAGTTGGCGGGGAAACACTGAAGCTTTCTTT
j_gene: TRBJ1-1
v_gene: TRBV28
abundance: many
d_gene: NA

CDR3aa: CASRGVGVGTDNEQFF
CDR3nt: TGTGCCAGCAGGGGGGTTGGAGTGGGGACAGACAATGAGCAGTTCTTC
j_gene: TRBJ2-1
v_gene: TRBV12-3/TRBV12-4
abundance: many
d_gene: TRBD1